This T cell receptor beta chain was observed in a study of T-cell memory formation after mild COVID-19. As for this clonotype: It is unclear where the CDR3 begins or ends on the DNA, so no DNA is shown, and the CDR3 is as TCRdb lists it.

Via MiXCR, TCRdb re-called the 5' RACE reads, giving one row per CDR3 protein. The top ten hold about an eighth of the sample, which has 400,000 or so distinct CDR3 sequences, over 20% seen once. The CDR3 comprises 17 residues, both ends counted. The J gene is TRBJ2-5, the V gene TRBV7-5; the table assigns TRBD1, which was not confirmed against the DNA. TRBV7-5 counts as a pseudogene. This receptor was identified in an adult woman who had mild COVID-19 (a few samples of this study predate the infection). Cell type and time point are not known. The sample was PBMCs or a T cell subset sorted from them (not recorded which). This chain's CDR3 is CISVSEAWAGYDETQYF.